This TCR beta chain is drawn from a study of shared clonotypes between healthy human individuals. Study-wide points: Incomplete sequencing of sorted subsets was indicated by rarefaction despite large depth. It was the non-shared clonotypes that had lower generation probabilities than clonotypes shared by all four donors.

This CDR3 spans 14 amino acids. Germline V gene data show CDR1 as LGHNA and CDR2 as YNFKEQ. Trimming took 0 bases from V and 6 from J; bases not matched to a gene: 5. Measured with immunoSEQ multiplex PCR; TCRdb has only the in-frame clones, and not every one. The sample has over 850,000 clones, 75% to 80% seen once; the top ten hold about 0.52%. Comment on this clone: Its antigen is unidentified.

This clonotype was sampled from a man between 18 and 29 years old in good health. Some clones in this sample may be carry-over from other donors' samples. Sequencing was done on a sample of memory CD4+ T cells from PBMCs. Documented subset: CD45RA-negative fraction. The rearrangement uses TRBV4-2 and TRBJ2-7, with TRBD2 identical over 7 bases. CDR3 loop: CASSQDWTRGEQYF. The CDR3 coding sequence is TGTGCCAGCAGCCAAGACTGGACTAGGGGCGAGCAGTACTTC.